This entry lists 30 T cell receptor beta chains sequenced from one sample in a study of patients and donors after allogeneic stem cell transplantation. TCRdb ran MiXCR on the RT-PCR reads and lists one entry per CDR3 protein. This sample has about 230,000 distinct CDR3 sequences, with 11% to 15% found just once. What was sequenced was blood, either unsorted or a sorted T cell fraction (not recorded which). The receptors derive from a human donor who was either an allogeneic HSCT recipient or a stem cell or donor lymphocyte infusion donor (not recorded which). It is not recorded whose cells these are; they may come from a transplant donor.

This sequence joins TRBV25-1 and TRBJ2-7; 7 bases are shared with TRBD1. V shed 8 bases, J shed 3 bases, and the junction held 10 bases outside the gene matches. The CDR3 contains 14 residues. Germline CDR1 and CDR2: MGHDK and SYGVNS. CDR3 bases: TGTGCCAGCGCAACGACAGGGTGGGTCTACGAGCAGTACTTC. It codes for CASATTGWVYEQYF.

V usage is TRBV6-1 and J usage is TRBJ1-1, with D possibly TRBD1 on 6 matching bases. V gave up 6 bases and J gave up 1 base, with 12 bases separating them. Germline assignment: CDR1 MNHNS and CDR2 SASEGT. CDR3 length: 14 residues. This CDR3 reads CASRHRDGNTEAFF. DNA for the CDR3: TGTGCCAGCAGACACAGGGACGGGAACACTGAAGCTTTCTTT.

The chain has TRBV6-1 and TRBJ2-7; 10 bases line up with TRBD2. V gave up 1 base and J gave up 2 bases; unmatched junction bases: 2. The CDR3 is made up of 15 amino acids. CDR1 and CDR2 from the germline V gene are MNHNS and SASEGT. CDR3 DNA sequence: TGTGCCAGCAGTGAAGAACTAGCGGGGACCTACGAGCAGTACTTC. Its protein is CASSEELAGTYEQYF.

This clonotype occurred a few times. V and J are TRBV20-1 and TRBJ1-2, with 7 bases matching TRBD1. The CDR3 has 12 amino acids. V lost 4 bases and J lost 8; bases outside the gene matches: 7. Germline values: CDR1 DFQATT, CDR2 SNEGSKA (reference sequence). The CDR3 protein is CSATTGVGGYTF. The DNA of the CDR3 is TGCAGTGCTACCACAGGGGTGGGAGGCTACACCTTC.

This clonotype was recorded at least ten times. This chain links TRBV4-1 with TRBJ1-2; D uncertain. The V gene's germline CDR1 is MGHRA and CDR2 YSYEKL. Trimming shortened V by 2 bases and J by 1 base, and 8 bases separated the two germline ends. CDR3 size: 14 residues. CDR3 residues: CASSQLGDNYGYTF. The CDR3 DNA sequence: TGCGCCAGCAGCCAATTAGGAGATAACTATGGCTACACCTTC.

This clonotype was found a few times. The gene calls are TRBV5-1 and TRBJ2-3; the match to TRBD1 covers 12 bases. With V trimmed by 1 base and J by 4 bases, 7 bases remained unmatched. This CDR3 is 17 amino acids long. The germline V gene has CDR1 SGHRS and CDR2 YFSETQ. The CDR3 spells CASSLILGTGGSDTQYF. The CDR3 DNA sequence: TGCGCCAGCAGCTTGATTCTAGGGACAGGGGGCTCAGATACGCAGTATTTT.

This clonotype was counted only a few times. In nucleotides, the CDR3 is TGCGCCAGCAGCTTGGGGTCAGGCCCGAACACTGAAGCTTTCTTT. It yields the protein CASSLGSGPNTEAFF. This sequence joins TRBV5-1 and TRBJ1-1; D is unresolved. Germline CDR1 SGHRS, CDR2 YFSETQ. The CDR3 runs 15 residues. V gave up 0 bases and J gave up 1 base, with 10 bases separating them.

A note on this clonotype: Just one base apart from a much larger clone, this may be a read error. The chain uses TRBV5-1 and TRBJ1-1, with 8 bases lining up with TRBD1. The CDR3 totals 14 residues. Germline V gene sequence: CDR1 SGHRS, CDR2 YFSETQ. The CDR3 sequence: CAGSLTGVSTEAFF. CDR3 sequence (DNA): TGCGCCGGCAGCTTGACAGGGGTGTCCACTGAAGCTTTCTTT.

J is TRBJ1-1 and V is TRBV20-1, with D possibly being TRBD1 (5 bases). The germline CDR1 and CDR2 sequences are DFQATT and SNEGSKA (reference sequence). CDR3 size: 14 residues. The V end was cut by 6 bases, the J end by 4 bases, with 18 bases between. CDR3 coding DNA: TGCAGTGCCCGACCCGGGGCAGGTGGCACTGAAGCTTTCTTT. The encoded protein is CSARPGAGGTEAFF.

Only a few counts were recorded for this clonotype. The chain recombines TRBV20-1 with TRBJ1-1; D gene unclear. CDR1 and CDR2 from the germline V gene are DFQATT and SNEGSKA (reference sequence). V was trimmed by 0 bases and J by 0 bases, leaving 14 bases between them. The CDR3 is 16 amino acids. In nucleotides, the CDR3 is TGCAGTGCTAGAGATGGCCGCCGGGGTATGAACACTGAAGCTTTCTTT. It specifies CSARDGRRGMNTEAFF.

This clonotype came up many times. The chain joins TRBV3-1 to TRBJ2-2; 7 nucleotides agree with TRBD1. The CDR3 has 14 residues. V dropped 1 base and J dropped 7; count of bases not matched to a gene: 3. CDR1 is LGHDT and CDR2 is YNNKEL in the germline V gene (reference sequence). The CDR3 region is CASSQGQGVGELFF. Here the CDR3 DNA reads TGTGCCAGCAGCCAAGGACAGGGCGTCGGGGAGCTGTTTTTT.

This clonotype was seen many times. The chain links TRBV5-6 to TRBJ2-1, with TRBD2 matching over 11 bases. The junction had 3 bases not matched to a gene; V was cut back by 0 bases and J by 4 bases. The CDR3 contains 16 residues. Germline V gene lookup returns CDR1 SGHDT and CDR2 YYEEEE. CDR3 sequence (DNA): TGTGCCAGCAGCTTGGTTACTAGCGGGAGATACAATGAGCAGTTCTTC. Amino acid sequence: CASSLVTSGRYNEQFF.

The V and J genes are TRBV18 and TRBJ2-3; D may be TRBD1 (5 bases). V gave up 0 bases and J gave up 6 bases, with 16 bases separating them. CDR3 length: 16 residues. Germline values: CDR1 KGHSH, CDR2 LQKENI. CDR3 sequence (DNA): TGTGCCAGCTCACCACCGGGAACCAGGGCTTCCGATACGCAGTATTTT. Protein: CASSPPGTRASDTQYF.

In this sample, this clonotype turned up a few times. The V gene is TRBV23-1, the J gene TRBJ2-3; a weak D match, TRBD2 (5 bases). TRBV23-1 is an ORF for which the function is uncertain. V dropped 1 base and J dropped 3 bases, with 20 bases sitting between them. The CDR3 is made up of 18 amino acids. Written as DNA, the CDR3 is TGCGCCAGCAGTCAATGTCGGCTAGCCGGCTTTGGTACAGATACGCAGTATTTT. Translated: CASSQCRLAGFGTDTQYF.

The V gene is TRBV5-6, the J gene TRBJ2-1; the D gene is possibly TRBD1 (6 bases). This CDR3 is built from 15 residues. Per the germline V gene, CDR1 is SGHDT and CDR2 is YYEEEE. Trimming removed 7 bases from V and 4 bases from J, with 18 bases in between. CDR3 DNA: TGTGCCAGCGGATCAAACAGGGAGTATTACAATGAGCAGTTCTTC. Translating it yields CASGSNREYYNEQFF.

This clonotype was detected a few times. The V gene is TRBV6-1, the J gene TRBJ2-7; possible D gene TRBD2, 6 bases. The CDR3 is made up of 14 amino acids. Trimming left V 7 bases short and J 2 bases short, with 15 bases between. From germline, CDR1 is MNHNS and CDR2 SASEGT. In DNA form, the CDR3 reads TGTGCCAGCAAGGCGGGACTGGCAGCCTACGAGCAGTACTTC. Translated: CASKAGLAAYEQYF.

Comment on this clonotype: A much larger clone lies one base from this, so it may be a read error. The chain uses TRBV6-1 and TRBJ1-5, with 8 positions matching TRBD1. Germline CDR1 reads MNHNS; CDR2 reads SASEGT. This CDR3 comprises 16 residues. The CDR3 DNA reads TGTGCCTGCAGGCCCGGACAGGGTTCGGGCAATCAGCCCCAGCATTTT. It codes for CACRPGQGSGNQPQHF.

The chain recombines TRBV7-2 with TRBJ2-5; 15 bases agree with TRBD2. The CDR3 spans 16 residues. Germline V lookup: CDR1 SGHTA, CDR2 FQGNSA. The trim removed 5 bases at V and 5 bases at J, leaving 6 bases unmatched. CDR3 residues: CASSPWTSGGAETQYF. In DNA form, the CDR3 reads TGTGCCAGCAGCCCCTGGACTAGCGGGGGGGCGGAGACCCAGTACTTC.

CDR3 in DNA: TGCAGTGCTGTACCGGGACTAGGAGTACAAGAGACCCAGTACTTC. Its translation is CSAVPGLGVQETQYF. The chain has TRBV20-1 and TRBJ2-5; 8 nucleotides line up with TRBD2. Germline V gives CDR1 DFQATT, CDR2 SNEGSKA (reference sequence). Trimming at V came to 5 bases and at J to 2 bases, leaving 10 bases not matched to a gene. There are 15 residues in the CDR3.

This sequence joins TRBV3-1 and TRBJ2-2; the match to TRBD2 covers 8 bases. The V gene's germline CDR1 is LGHDT and CDR2 YNNKEL (reference sequence). The trim removed 4 bases at V and 1 base at J, leaving 2 bases unmatched. The CDR3 has 15 residues. In nucleotides, the CDR3 is TGTGCCAGCAGCCCTCTAGCGGGGAACACCGGGGAGCTGTTTTTT. Protein: CASSPLAGNTGELFF. The full variable domain, rest sourced from reference TRBV3-1 and TRBJ2-2, is DTAVSQTPKYLVTQMGNDKSIKCEQNLGHDTMYWYKQDSKKFLKIMFSYNNKELIINETVPNRFSPKSPDKAHLNLHINSLELGDSAVYFCASSPLAGNTGELFFGEGSRLTVL.

The gene calls are TRBV6-5 and TRBJ1-3; TRBD1 might be the D (5 bases). Trimming removed 0 bases from V and 6 bases from J, with 9 bases in between. CDR1 is MNHEY and CDR2 is SVGAGI in the germline V gene. The CDR3 spans 14 residues. The CDR3 bases are TGTGCCAGCAGTTACTCGGGACGAGAAAACACCATATATTTT. It encodes CASSYSGRENTIYF.

J is TRBJ1-4 and V is TRBV5-5; D is unresolved. V was trimmed by 0 bases and J by 4 bases, leaving 10 bases between them. This CDR3 region has 15 residues. CDR1 and CDR2 from the germline V gene are SGHKS and YYEKEE (reference sequence). This chain's CDR3 is CASSLDGKYNEKLFF. The CDR3 DNA sequence: TGTGCCAGCAGCTTGGACGGGAAATATAATGAAAAACTGTTTTTT. The entire variable domain, with the rest obtained from reference TRBV5-5 and TRBJ1-4, is as follows: DAGVTQSPTHLIKTRGQQVTLRCSPISGHKSVSWYQQVLGQGPQFIFQYYEKEERGRGNFPDRFSARQFPNYSSELNVNALLLGDSALYLCASSLDGKYNEKLFFGSGTQLSVL.

This clonotype was found a few times. The chain joins TRBV5-1 to TRBJ2-5; no clear D. V lost 5 bases, J lost 5 bases, and 16 bases lay in between. This CDR3 region has 14 residues. Germline values: CDR1 SGHRS, CDR2 YFSETQ. DNA of the CDR3: TGCGCCAGCAGGACCGTTATGTGGCACGAGACCCAGTACTTC. This sequence encodes CASRTVMWHETQYF.

This clonotype appeared many times. This chain connects TRBV12-3 or TRBV12-4 to TRBJ1-1; 8 nucleotides agree with TRBD1. The CDR3 length is 16 residues. Trimming removed 2 bases from V and 0 bases from J; junction bases left unmatched: 5. DNA of the CDR3: TGTGCCAGCAGTTTACAGGACAGGGTGATGAACACTGAAGCTTTCTTT. It yields the protein CASSLQDRVMNTEAFF.

This clonotype was counted ten times or more. The rearrangement links TRBV6-1 to TRBJ2-1; TRBD2 is a possible D gene (6 bases). Trimming removed 6 bases at V and 0 bases at J, with 12 bases between. Germline V gives CDR1 MNHNS, CDR2 SASEGT. CDR3 length: 15 residues. The CDR3 is CASRVSGSSYNEQFF. The CDR3 DNA follows: TGTGCCAGCAGGGTTAGCGGATCCTCCTACAATGAGCAGTTCTTC.

In its sample, this clonotype was seen a few times. This may stem from a read error, because a much larger clone lies one nucleotide away. The rearrangement uses TRBV7-9 and TRBJ1-1; 7 nucleotides match TRBD1. Germline V CDR1 and CDR2: SEHNR, FQNEAQ (reference sequence). Losses at the gene ends were 5 bases for V and 1 base for J; bases not matched to a gene: 4. The CDR3 has 14 residues. The CDR3 DNA sequence: TGTGCCAGCAGCCAACGACAGGGGAACACTGAAGCTTTCTTT. Its protein product is CASSQRQGNTEAFF.

Only a few counts were recorded for this clonotype. This chain joins TRBV11-3 and TRBJ2-3; a possible D gene is TRBD1 (6 bases). This CDR3 spans 16 amino acids. Germline V lookup: CDR1 SGHNT, CDR2 YENEEA. The V end was cut by 2 bases, the J end by 5 bases, with 17 bases between. The CDR3 spells CASSLSPRAGEDTQYF. The CDR3 DNA reads TGTGCCAGCAGCTTATCCCCCAGAGCAGGGGAAGATACGCAGTATTTT.

This clonotype was counted once. The chain couples TRBV5-5 to TRBJ1-4; 9 nucleotides align to TRBD1. Germline V gene sequence: CDR1 SGHKS, CDR2 YYEKEE (reference sequence). The CDR3 runs 16 residues. The V and J ends lost 1 base and 4 bases, in that order; junction bases with no gene match: 5. The CDR3 spells CASSLNRGLGNEKLFF. CDR3 sequence (DNA): TGTGCCAGCAGCTTGAACAGGGGGCTTGGTAATGAAAAACTGTTTTTT.

This clonotype was seen many times. This rearrangement joins TRBV18 to TRBJ1-1; 7 bases line up with TRBD1. The germline gives CDR1 KGHSH, CDR2 LQKENI. The trim removed 5 bases at V and 0 bases at J, leaving 6 bases unmatched. This CDR3 region has 15 residues. The DNA for the CDR3 is TGTGCCAGCTCATCCAGACAGGGTCTGAACACTGAAGCTTTCTTT. Its translation is CASSSRQGLNTEAFF.

Many counts were recorded for this clonotype. This rearrangement joins TRBV3-1 to TRBJ1-2; TRBD1 matches 7 bases. Germline V lookup: CDR1 LGHDT, CDR2 YNNKEL (reference sequence). The CDR3 totals 14 residues. V lost 2 bases to trimming and J lost 2 bases; unmatched junction nucleotides: 2. This CDR3 reads CASSQLDRNYGYTF. CDR3 DNA: TGTGCCAGCAGCCAACTGGACAGGAACTATGGCTACACCTTC.